A selection of T cell receptor beta chains follows, all from one sample in a study of T cells after yellow fever vaccination. TCRdb recomputed calls from the 5' RACE reads with MiXCR, one row per CDR3 protein. Of some 200,000 distinct CDR3 sequences listed, about 3% are singletons. Sequences were derived from CD4+ T cells sorted from PBMCs, sampled 10 days after the yellow fever booster vaccination. The receptor source for this set is a man between 18 and 29 years old who received the YFV17D yellow fever vaccine. The CDR3 runs from the conserved cysteine through the conserved F or W. Each record gives: CDR3 DNA, CDR3 protein, V gene, J gene, clone size, CDR3 length, D gene. D genes are given only for firm matches. Clone size is shown for a subset of rows, as once, few, many or a class of expanded clone.

TGTGCCTGGAGTACAGGAGAGTTCTACGAGCAGTACTTC	CAWSTGEFYEQYF	TRBV30	TRBJ2-7	-	13	-
TGCGCCAGCAGCTATAGCGGGGCCCCCACAGATACGCAGTATTTT	CASSYSGAPTDTQYF	TRBV5-1	TRBJ2-3	many	15	TRBD2
TGTGCCAGCAGTCACGGGACAGGGTCGGATACGCAGTATTTT	CASSHGTGSDTQYF	TRBV12-3/TRBV12-4	TRBJ2-3	many	14	TRBD1
TGTGCCAGCAGCTGGACAGGGAGGGAGACCCAGTACTTC	CASSWTGRETQYF	TRBV7-9	TRBJ2-5	many	13	TRBD1
TGTGCCAGTAGTTACTCCGGGACAGGGTTCGTGAGGCCCCAGCATTTT	CASSYSGTGFVRPQHF	TRBV19	TRBJ1-5	-	16	TRBD1
TGTGCCAGCAGCGTGACAGGGGGCGGCAATCAGCCCCAGCATTTT	CASSVTGGGNQPQHF	TRBV5-6	TRBJ1-5	few	15	TRBD1
TGTGCCACACTTGGGACCGCAGTAGTTAATTCACCCCTCCACTTT	CATLGTAVVNSPLHF	TRBV28	TRBJ1-6	-	15	-
TGTGCCAGCAGCTTAGCAGGAGCGGATCAGCCCCAGCATTTT	CASSLAGADQPQHF	TRBV7-3	TRBJ1-5	few	14	-
TGTGCCAGCAGCCCGACAATGGGACAGGGGACGGCCCAGCATTTT	CASSPTMGQGTAQHF	TRBV7-8	TRBJ1-5	-	15	TRBD1
TGCAGCGCCGAAACCCCAGGGAGGGAGACCCAGTACTTC	CSAETPGRETQYF	TRBV29-1	TRBJ2-5	many	13	-
TGTGCCAGCAGCTTAACTAGGGGAGACACCGGGGAGCTGTTTTTT	CASSLTRGDTGELFF	TRBV7-9	TRBJ2-2	many	15	-
TGTGCCAGCAGCTCTGGGGCGCGACAGGGGAAAGAGACCCAGTACTTC	CASSSGARQGKETQYF	TRBV28	TRBJ2-5	many	16	TRBD1
TGTGCCAGCAGTTATCTAGCCTGGACGGGGAATTCACCCCTCCACTTT	CASSYLAWTGNSPLHF	TRBV6-5	TRBJ1-6	few	16	-
TGTGCCAGCAGTTACCCCGGACAACATTATGGCTACACCTTC	CASSYPGQHYGYTF	TRBV6-2/TRBV6-3	TRBJ1-2	many	14	-
TGCGCCAGCAGCCAAGAACCCAGGGCCGGGGGGGAGCTGTTTTTT	CASSQEPRAGGELFF	TRBV4-3	TRBJ2-2	few	15	-
TGTGCCAGCAGCTTAGGACAGGGAGGGACAGATACGCAGTATTTT	CASSLGQGGTDTQYF	TRBV7-3	TRBJ2-3	many	15	-
TGCAGTGCTCGGGGGCTATGGCACCAAGAGACCCAGTACTTC	CSARGLWHQETQYF	TRBV20-1	TRBJ2-5	many	14	-
TGCAGTGCTATTTTACCGGGACACGGGAGACCCCTCCACTTT	CSAILPGHGRPLHF	TRBV20-1	TRBJ1-6	many	14	-
TGTGCCAGCAGTTACGGTGATTCACCCCTCCACTTT	CASSYGDSPLHF	TRBV6-2/TRBV6-3	TRBJ1-6	few	12	-
TGTGCCAGCAGCACCGGACTAGCGGCGAACACCGGGGAGCTGTTTTTT	CASSTGLAANTGELFF	TRBV5-4	TRBJ2-2	-	16	TRBD2
TGTGCCAGCAGCCCACGGGACACGAACACCGGGGAGCTGTTTTTT	CASSPRDTNTGELFF	TRBV9	TRBJ2-2	many	15	-
TGTGCCAGCAGCCCGCGGGGGACTGGGAATTCACCCCTCCACTTT	CASSPRGTGNSPLHF	TRBV7-8	TRBJ1-6	-	15	-
TGTGCCAGCAGGCCAAGCCAGGGTGGCTATGGCTACACCTTC	CASRPSQGGYGYTF	TRBV7-2	TRBJ1-2	few	14	-
TGTGCCAGCAGACGACAGGGGGCGAAGTCGAATGAAAAACTGTTTTTT	CASRRQGAKSNEKLFF	TRBV6-5	TRBJ1-4	many	16	TRBD1
TGTGCCAGCAGGTTGAGGGGGGGCGATGGCTACACCTTC	CASRLRGGDGYTF	TRBV12-3/TRBV12-4	TRBJ1-2	-	13	-
TGCAGTGCTAGAAGAGACAGGGGACCTGGCTACACCTTC	CSARRDRGPGYTF	TRBV20-1	TRBJ1-2	many	13	TRBD1
TGCGCCAGCAGCTCAGGGACCTGGGGCAATGAGCAGTTCTTC	CASSSGTWGNEQFF	TRBV5-1	TRBJ2-1	many	14	-
TGTGCCACCACCGGGGAGTTGATCTCTCAGCCCCAGCATTTT	CATTGELISQPQHF	TRBV6-6	TRBJ1-5	few	14	-
TGTGCCAGCAGCTCGTTGGACAGGGTACAAGAGACCCAGTACTTC	CASSSLDRVQETQYF	TRBV5-6	TRBJ2-5	few	15	TRBD1
TGTGCCAGCAGCCGACCCCCGGGCCGGAACACCGGGGAGCTGTTTTTT	CASSRPPGRNTGELFF	TRBV12-3/TRBV12-4	TRBJ2-2	few	16	-